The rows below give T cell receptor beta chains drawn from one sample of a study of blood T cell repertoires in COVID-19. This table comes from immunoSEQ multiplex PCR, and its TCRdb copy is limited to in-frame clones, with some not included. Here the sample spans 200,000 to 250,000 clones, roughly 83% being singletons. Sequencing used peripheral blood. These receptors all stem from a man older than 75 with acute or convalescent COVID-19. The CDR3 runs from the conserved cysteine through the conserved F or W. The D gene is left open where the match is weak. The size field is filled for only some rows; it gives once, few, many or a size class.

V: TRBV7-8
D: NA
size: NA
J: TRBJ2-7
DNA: TGTGCCAGCAGCTTAACGGGGGTCCACGAGCAGTACTTC
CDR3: CASSLTGVHEQYF

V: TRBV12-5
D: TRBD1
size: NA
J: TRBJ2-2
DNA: TGTGCTAGTGGCACGAGGCAGGGGGCGTTTAGTAGCACCGGGGAGCTGTTTTTT
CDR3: CASGTRQGAFSSTGELFF

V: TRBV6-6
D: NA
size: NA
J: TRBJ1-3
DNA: TGTGCCAGCATACCCTCGGGCGCCCGAGGGACCATATATTTT
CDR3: CASIPSGARGTIYF

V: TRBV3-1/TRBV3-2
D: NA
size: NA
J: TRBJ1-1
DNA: TGTGCCAGCAGCCAAAGATCGGGCACTGAAGCTTTCTTT
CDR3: CASSQRSGTEAFF

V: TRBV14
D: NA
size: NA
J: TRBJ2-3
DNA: TGTGCCAGCAGCCAAGATATGGGGCTAGTGGGCACAGATACGCAGTATTTT
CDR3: CASSQDMGLVGTDTQYF

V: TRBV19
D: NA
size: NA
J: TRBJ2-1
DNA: TGTGCCAGTAGTATTCATGCTAGGAAGAATCCTGAGCAGTTCTTC
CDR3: CASSIHARKNPEQFF

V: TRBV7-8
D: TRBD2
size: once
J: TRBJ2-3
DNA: TGTGCCAGCAGCTTCGGACTAGCGGGGGAAAAGGGTACGCAGTATTTT
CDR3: CASSFGLAGEKGTQYF

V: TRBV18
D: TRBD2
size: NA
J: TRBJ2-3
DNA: TGTGCCAGCTCACCCCCCGGGACTAGCGTCGATACGCAGTATTTT
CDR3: CASSPPGTSVDTQYF

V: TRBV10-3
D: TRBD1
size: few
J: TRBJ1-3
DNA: TGTGCCATCAGTCTGGGTCGGACAGGGGGAAACACCATATATTTT
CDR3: CAISLGRTGGNTIYF

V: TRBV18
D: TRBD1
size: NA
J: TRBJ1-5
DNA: TGTGCCAGCTCACCTTCCCGGACAGGGGGGGTTCAGCCCCAGCATTTT
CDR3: CASSPSRTGGVQPQHF

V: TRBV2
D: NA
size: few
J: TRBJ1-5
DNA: TGTGCCAGCAGTCGGCAGGTAAATCAGCCCCAGCATTTT
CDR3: CASSRQVNQPQHF

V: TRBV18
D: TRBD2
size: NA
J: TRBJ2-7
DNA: TGTGCCAGCTCAGCCCCTAGCGGGGGGGTTTCCTACGAGCAGTACTTC
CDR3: CASSAPSGGVSYEQYF

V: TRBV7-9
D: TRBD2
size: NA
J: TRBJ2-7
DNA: TGTGCCAGCAGCCGAGCGGGACCTAGCTACGAGCAGTACTTC
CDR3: CASSRAGPSYEQYF

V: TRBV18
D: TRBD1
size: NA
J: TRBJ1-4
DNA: TGTGCCAGCTCACCGGGAAGGGGGCGCGAAAAACTGTTTTTT
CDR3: CASSPGRGREKLFF

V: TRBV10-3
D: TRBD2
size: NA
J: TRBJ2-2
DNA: TGTGCCATCAGTGGGGGGGGAGCCAACACCGGGGAGCTGTTTTTT
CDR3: CAISGGGANTGELFF